This T cell receptor (beta chain) was profiled in a study of blood T cell repertoires in COVID-19. Study-level background: Sites across the United States, Italy and Spain contributed samples from acute and convalescent COVID-19.

Germline assignment: CDR1 SNHLY and CDR2 FYNNEI. This CDR3 contains 14 residues. Trimming shortened V by 2 bases and J by 0 bases, and 5 bases separated the two germline ends. As handled by the study authors: Estimation of nucleated cell counts was performed using reference gene primer amplification. Clones were sequenced by immunoSEQ multiplex PCR, and TCRdb holds only the in-frame ones, with some missing. Clone size and V and J calls were adopted from that table, with D and trimming inferred from the DNA. This table has some 150,000 clones, around four fifths appearing once. This receptor was identified in a woman in her forties with active or convalescent COVID-19. Material for sequencing was peripheral blood. V is TRBV2 and J is TRBJ1-5; D is uncertain. The CDR3 spells CASSEFNSNQPQHF. CDR3 sequence (DNA): TGTGCCAGCAGTGAATTTAATAGCAATCAGCCCCAGCATTTT. Complete variable domain (other parts from reference TRBV2 and TRBJ1-5): EPEVTQTPSHQVTQMGQEVILRCVPISNHLYFYWYRQILGQKVEFLVSFYNNEISEKSEIFDDQFSVERPDGSNFTLKIRSTKLEDSAMYFCASSEFNSNQPQHFGDGTRLSIL.